The T cell receptor beta chain under discussion was sequenced for a study of T cell responses to AZD1222 COVID-19 vaccine. Data came from immunoSEQ multiplex PCR; TCRdb stores just in-frame clones and leaves some out. Here the sample spans 110,000 or so clones, approximately 85% being singletons. CDR3 length: 13 amino acids. V gave up 5 bases and J gave up 5 bases, with 12 bases separating them. The genes are TRBV12-3 or TRBV12-4 and TRBJ1-2, with D possibly matching TRBD1 (6 bases). Sequencing was performed on peripheral blood, taken on day 0 of AZD1222 vaccination. The receptor comes from an adult in good health. The CDR3, as DNA: TGTGCCAGCAGTGGCAGGGGAAGTTATGGCTACACCTTC. This sequence encodes CASSGRGSYGYTF.